A selection of T cell receptor beta chains follows, all from one sample in a study of shared clonotypes between healthy human individuals. The method was immunoSEQ multiplex PCR; TCRdb's version includes in-frame clones alone and lacks a portion of them. The sample has hundreds of thousands of clones, 73% seen once. What was sequenced was memory CD4+ T cells sorted from blood. Source of these receptors: a woman in her twenties or thirties in good health. Each CDR3 is given with its conserved first and last residue. D genes are given only for firm matches. The size of a clone is reported for some rows only, either as once, few or many, or as a class for expanded clones.

abundance,v_gene,d_gene,j_gene,CDR3nt,CDR3aa
once,TRBV14,TRBD2,TRBJ2-3,TGTGCCAGCAGCCTAGCGGGAGGGCCCTATACGCAGTATTTT,CASSLAGGPYTQYF
once,TRBV12-2,-,TRBJ2-4,TGTGCAAGTCGCTATCAGCGGGAGGCCCTAGCCAAAAACATTCAGTACTTC,CASRYQREALAKNIQYF
-,TRBV27,-,TRBJ2-5,TGTGCCAGCAGCGGGGGCAGCCTGTACCAAGAGACCCAGTACTTC,CASSGGSLYQETQYF
few,TRBV20-1,-,TRBJ2-1,TGCAGTGCATCGTTCCACGATGAGCAGTTCTTC,CSASFHDEQFF
-,TRBV6-5,-,TRBJ2-7,TGTGCCAGCAGTTCCCGCGGAGGGGGAATGGCCTACGAGCAGTACTTC,CASSSRGGGMAYEQYF
-,TRBV28,-,TRBJ2-7,TGTGCCACAGTTGCCGGGGAAAAACTCTACGAGCAGTACTTC,CATVAGEKLYEQYF
-,TRBV28,-,TRBJ2-7,TGTGCCAGCAGTTTATGGGGAGACGAGCAGTACTTC,CASSLWGDEQYF
few,TRBV11-1,TRBD2,TRBJ2-3,TGTGCCAGCAGCCGGACTAGCGGGAGTAAAACAGATACGCAGTATTTT,CASSRTSGSKTDTQYF
-,TRBV6-1,-,TRBJ1-1,TGTGCCAGTACCTACAGGGAAACTTTCTTT,CASTYRETFF
-,TRBV25-1,-,TRBJ1-4,TGTGCCAGCAGCTCAGGGGATGGTAATGAAAAACTGTTTTTT,CASSSGDGNEKLFF
-,TRBV28,TRBD1,TRBJ2-1,TGTGCCAGCAGTTCAATGACCCACAGGGGGCTGCGATACAATGAGCAGTTCTTC,CASSSMTHRGLRYNEQFF
-,TRBV2,-,TRBJ1-2,TGTGCCAGCAGTGAGGGGGGGCTCTATGGCTACACCTTC,CASSEGGLYGYTF
-,TRBV13,-,TRBJ2-7,TGTGCCAGCAGCTTATGGTCCAGAGTGCACTACGAGCAGTACTTC,CASSLWSRVHYEQYF
-,TRBV2,-,TRBJ2-3,TGTGCCAGCAGTGTCTCGCCTTCGAGCACAGATACGCAGTATTTT,CASSVSPSSTDTQYF
-,TRBV21-1,-,TRBJ2-7,TGTGCCAGCAGCAAAGACCGCCTGACAGGGATAAGTTGGCCAACTAGCGGAAACACCTACGAGCAGTACTTC,CASSKDRLTGISWPTSGNTYEQYF
-,TRBV19,TRBD1,TRBJ1-1,TGTGCCAGTAATGACGGACAGGGGGCTTTCACTGAAGCTTTCTTT,CASNDGQGAFTEAFF
-,TRBV5-1,TRBD2,TRBJ2-1,TGCGCCAGCCGACTAGCGGGAGCGATCTATGAGCAGTTCTTC,CASRLAGAIYEQFF
-,TRBV27,-,TRBJ1-1,TGTGCCAGCAGTCCAAGATCCCGGGACGGCAAACAGAACACTGAAGCTTTCTTT,CASSPRSRDGKQNTEAFF
-,TRBV5-5,TRBD1,TRBJ1-1,TGTGCCAGCAGCCGTCGACAGGGTGGGGACACTGAAGCTTTCTTT,CASSRRQGGDTEAFF
few,TRBV11-3,-,TRBJ2-1,TGTGCCAGCAGCTCCGGACTGGCTTACAATGAGCAGTTCTTC,CASSSGLAYNEQFF
-,TRBV6-5,-,TRBJ2-7,TGTGCCAGCAGCCCCAATGGCCTCTACGAGCAGTACTTC,CASSPNGLYEQYF
-,TRBV28,TRBD1,TRBJ1-2,TGTGCCAGCAGAGAGACAGGGGGCGACTATGGCTACACCTTC,CASRETGGDYGYTF
-,TRBV6-5,-,TRBJ2-2,TGTGCCACTGCGCGGCAACAGGCGGCCACCGGGGAGCTGTTTTTT,CATARQQAATGELFF
once,TRBV19,-,TRBJ1-1,TGTGCCAGTAGGCCTGGTGGGGGGCTGATGAACACTGAAGCTTTCTTT,CASRPGGGLMNTEAFF
-,TRBV27,TRBD1,TRBJ1-1,TGTGCCAGCAGTTCTCAACAGGGGCTCGGCACTGAAGCTTTCTTT,CASSSQQGLGTEAFF
-,TRBV11-3,-,TRBJ2-3,TGTGCCAGCAGCCATGGCGAGGCAGATACGCAGTATTTT,CASSHGEADTQYF
once,TRBV11-2,-,TRBJ1-2,TGTGCCAGCACCTTAAGGCCGACAGGTCCCTATGGCTACACCTTC,CASTLRPTGPYGYTF
few,TRBV19,-,TRBJ1-4,TGTGCCAGTAGTTTTCGCCCGAAGGCCGCAACTAATGAAAAACTGTTTTTT,CASSFRPKAATNEKLFF
few,TRBV11-3,-,TRBJ2-7,TGTGCCAGCAGCGTCGACTTGGGCGAGCAGTACTTC,CASSVDLGEQYF
-,TRBV5-1,-,TRBJ2-2,TGCGCCAGCAGCTTGGAGGTGGGGAACACCGGGGAGCTGTTTTTT,CASSLEVGNTGELFF
-,TRBV2,-,TRBJ1-2,TGTGCCAGCAGTGAACGAGGGGCGAACTATGGCTACACCTTC,CASSERGANYGYTF
-,TRBV6-1,-,TRBJ1-5,TGTGCCAGCAGGGAAACGCAGGGTAAGCCCCAGCATTTT,CASRETQGKPQHF
-,TRBV28,-,TRBJ1-1,TGTGCCAGCAGTTTCAAGGAAAAAGCTTTCTTT,CASSFKEKAFF
-,TRBV29-1,TRBD1,TRBJ2-3,TGCAGCGTCGCCCCCGGGACAGACACAGATACGCAGTATTTT,CSVAPGTDTDTQYF
-,TRBV27,-,TRBJ1-4,TGTGCCAGCAGCAGAGGCAGGACACCTACCAGTAATGAAAAACTGTTTTTT,CASSRGRTPTSNEKLFF
-,TRBV5-1,-,TRBJ2-7,TGCGCCAGCAGCTTGGGCAGGGCTATCGGGGAGCAGTACTTC,CASSLGRAIGEQYF
-,TRBV4-1,-,TRBJ2-3,TGCGCCAGCAGCCGAAAATGGACAGTGGATGACACAGATACGCAGTATTTT,CASSRKWTVDDTDTQYF
-,TRBV29-1,TRBD2,TRBJ2-5,TGCAGCGTTGGCGGGAGAGTTGAGACCCAGTACTTC,CSVGGRVETQYF
-,TRBV25-1,-,TRBJ1-3,TGTGCCAGCAGTGAATGGGCAGGGAGGGACACCATATATTTT,CASSEWAGRDTIYF
few,TRBV2,TRBD1,TRBJ2-3,TGTGCCAGCAGTGCACAGGGGAATACGCAGTATTTT,CASSAQGNTQYF
few,TRBV19,-,TRBJ1-5,TGTGCCAGTAGTATTCTTCAGGGACGTAAACAGCCCCAGCATTTT,CASSILQGRKQPQHF
-,TRBV7-9,TRBD1,TRBJ2-3,TGTGCCAGCATCCTGGCGGGACAGGGGACAGATACGCAGTATTTT,CASILAGQGTDTQYF
-,TRBV18,TRBD2,TRBJ2-5,TGTGCCAGCTCACCCTCCCGGGCGGGAGGGGAAGAGACCCAGTACTTC,CASSPSRAGGEETQYF